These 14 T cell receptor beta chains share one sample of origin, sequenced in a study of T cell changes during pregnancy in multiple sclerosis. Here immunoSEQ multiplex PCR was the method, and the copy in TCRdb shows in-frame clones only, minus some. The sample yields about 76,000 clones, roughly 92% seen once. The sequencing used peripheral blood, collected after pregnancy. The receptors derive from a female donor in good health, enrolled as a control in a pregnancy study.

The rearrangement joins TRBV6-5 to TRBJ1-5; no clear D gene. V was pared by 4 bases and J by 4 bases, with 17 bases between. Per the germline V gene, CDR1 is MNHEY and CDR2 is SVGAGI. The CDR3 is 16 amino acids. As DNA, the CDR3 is TGTGCCAGCAGTTCCGCTCGAGGAGGGATTAATCAGCCCCAGCATTTT. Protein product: CASSSARGGINQPQHF.

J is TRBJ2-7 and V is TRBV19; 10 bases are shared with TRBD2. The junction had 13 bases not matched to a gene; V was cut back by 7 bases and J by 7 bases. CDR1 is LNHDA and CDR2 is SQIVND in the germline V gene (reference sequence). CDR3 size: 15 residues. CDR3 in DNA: TGTGCCAGTACCCCGGGGAGCGGGAGGGTGCAAGAGCAGTACTTC. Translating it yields CASTPGSGRVQEQYF.

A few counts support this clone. Written as DNA, the CDR3 is TGTGCCAGCAGCTTAGACAGTTACAATGAGCAGTTCTTC. Protein sequence: CASSLDSYNEQFF. The chain has TRBV7-9 and TRBJ2-1; D ambiguous. The CDR3 loop spans 13 amino acids. From germline, CDR1 is SEHNR and CDR2 FQNEAQ (reference sequence). Deletions cut 1 base from V and 4 bases from J, with 5 bases between. The complete variable domain, with remaining parts taken from reference TRBV7-9 and TRBJ2-1, reads DTGVSQNPRHKITKRGQNVTFRCDPISEHNRLYWYRQTLGQGPEFLTYFQNEAQLEKSRLLSDRFSAERPKGSFSTLEIQRTEQGDSAMYLCASSLDSYNEQFFGPGTRLTVL.

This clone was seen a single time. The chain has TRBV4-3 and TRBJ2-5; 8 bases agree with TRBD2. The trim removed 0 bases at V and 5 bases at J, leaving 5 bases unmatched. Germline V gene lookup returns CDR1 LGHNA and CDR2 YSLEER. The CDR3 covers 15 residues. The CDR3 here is CASSQDTGGGETQYF. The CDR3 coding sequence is TGCGCCAGCAGCCAAGATACGGGAGGGGGTGAGACCCAGTACTTC.

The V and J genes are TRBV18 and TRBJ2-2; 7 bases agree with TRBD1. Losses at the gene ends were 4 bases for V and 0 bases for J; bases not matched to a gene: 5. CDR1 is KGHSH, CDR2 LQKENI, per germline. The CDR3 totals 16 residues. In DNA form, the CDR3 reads TGTGCCAGCTCACGACAGGGCGGAACGAACACCGGGGAGCTGTTTTTT. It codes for CASSRQGGTNTGELFF. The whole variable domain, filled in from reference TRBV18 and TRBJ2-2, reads NAGVMQNPRHLVRRRGQEARLRCSPMKGHSHVYWYRQLPEEGLKFMVYLQKENIIDESGMPKERFSAEFPKEGPSILRIQQVVRGDSAAYFCASSRQGGTNTGELFFGEGSRLTVL.

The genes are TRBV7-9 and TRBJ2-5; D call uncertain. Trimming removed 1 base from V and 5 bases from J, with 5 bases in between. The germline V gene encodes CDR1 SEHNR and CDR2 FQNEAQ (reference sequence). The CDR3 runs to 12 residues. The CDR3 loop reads CASSLGPETQYF. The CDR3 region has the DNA TGTGCCAGCAGCTTAGGGCCGGAGACCCAGTACTTC.

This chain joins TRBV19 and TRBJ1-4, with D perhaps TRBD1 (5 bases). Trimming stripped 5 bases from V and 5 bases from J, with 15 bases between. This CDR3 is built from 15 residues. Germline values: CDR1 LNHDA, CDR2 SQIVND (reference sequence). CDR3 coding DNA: TGTGCCAGTAGTCCTGGTGGGGCCGCAAATGAAAAACTGTTTTTT. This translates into CASSPGGAANEKLFF.

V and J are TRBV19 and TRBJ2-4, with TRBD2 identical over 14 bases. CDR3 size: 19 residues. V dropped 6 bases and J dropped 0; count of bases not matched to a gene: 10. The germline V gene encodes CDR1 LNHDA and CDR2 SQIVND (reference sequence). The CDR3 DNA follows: TGTGCCAGTAGGGGGACTAGCGGGAGACAACCGCTAGCCAAAAACATTCAGTACTTC. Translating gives CASRGTSGRQPLAKNIQYF.

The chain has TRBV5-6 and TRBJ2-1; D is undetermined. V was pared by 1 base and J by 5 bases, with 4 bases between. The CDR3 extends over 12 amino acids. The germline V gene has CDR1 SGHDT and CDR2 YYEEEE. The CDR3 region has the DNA TGTGCCAGCAGCTTGCAAAACAATGAGCAGTTCTTC. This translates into CASSLQNNEQFF. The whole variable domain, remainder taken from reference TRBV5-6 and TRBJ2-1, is DAGVTQSPTHLIKTRGQQVTLRCSPKSGHDTVSWYQQALGQGPQFIFQYYEEEERQRGNFPDRFSGHQFPNYSSELNVNALLLGDSALYLCASSLQNNEQFFGPGTRLTVL.

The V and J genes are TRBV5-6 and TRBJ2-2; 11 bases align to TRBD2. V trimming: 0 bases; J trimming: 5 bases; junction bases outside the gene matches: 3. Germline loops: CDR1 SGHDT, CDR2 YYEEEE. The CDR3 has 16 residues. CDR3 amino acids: CASSLGLAGGTGELFF. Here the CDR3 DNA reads TGTGCCAGCAGCTTGGGCCTAGCGGGAGGTACCGGGGAGCTGTTTTTT.

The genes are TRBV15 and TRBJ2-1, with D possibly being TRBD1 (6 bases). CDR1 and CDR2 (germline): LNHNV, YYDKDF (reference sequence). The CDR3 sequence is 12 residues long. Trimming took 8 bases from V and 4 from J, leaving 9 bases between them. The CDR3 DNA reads TGTGCCACCTCGCAGGGGTACAATGAGCAGTTCTTC. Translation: CATSQGYNEQFF.

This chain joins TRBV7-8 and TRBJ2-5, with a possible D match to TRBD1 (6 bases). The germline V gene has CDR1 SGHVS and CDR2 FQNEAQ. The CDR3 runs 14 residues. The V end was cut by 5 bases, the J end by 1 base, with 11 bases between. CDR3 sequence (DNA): TGTGCCAGCAGCAGCCGGGACACCCAAGAGACCCAGTACTTC. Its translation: CASSSRDTQETQYF.

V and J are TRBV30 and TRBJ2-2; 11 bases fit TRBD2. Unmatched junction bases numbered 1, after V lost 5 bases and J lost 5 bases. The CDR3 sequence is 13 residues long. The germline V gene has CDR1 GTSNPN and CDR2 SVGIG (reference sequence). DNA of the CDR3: TGTGCCTGGGCTAGCGGGAGGACCGGGGAGCTGTTTTTT. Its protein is CAWASGRTGELFF.

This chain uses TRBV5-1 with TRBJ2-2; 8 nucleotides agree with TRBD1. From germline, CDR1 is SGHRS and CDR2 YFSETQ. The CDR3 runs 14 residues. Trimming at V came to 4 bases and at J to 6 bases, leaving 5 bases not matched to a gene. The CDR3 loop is CASSAGQAPGELFF. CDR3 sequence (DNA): TGCGCCAGCAGCGCGGGACAGGCCCCCGGGGAGCTGTTTTTT.